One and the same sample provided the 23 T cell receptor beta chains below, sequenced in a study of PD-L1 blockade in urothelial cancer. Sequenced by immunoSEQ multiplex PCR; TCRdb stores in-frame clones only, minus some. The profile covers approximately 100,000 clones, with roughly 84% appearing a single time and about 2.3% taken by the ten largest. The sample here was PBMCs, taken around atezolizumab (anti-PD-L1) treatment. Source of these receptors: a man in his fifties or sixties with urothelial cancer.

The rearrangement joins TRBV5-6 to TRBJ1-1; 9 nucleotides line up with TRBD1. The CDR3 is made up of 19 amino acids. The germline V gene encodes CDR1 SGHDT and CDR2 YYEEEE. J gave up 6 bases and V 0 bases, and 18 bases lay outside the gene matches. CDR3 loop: CASSLVGGDRAWFRPEAFF. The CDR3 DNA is TGTGCCAGCAGCTTGGTGGGGGGGGACAGGGCCTGGTTTCGTCCTGAAGCTTTCTTT.

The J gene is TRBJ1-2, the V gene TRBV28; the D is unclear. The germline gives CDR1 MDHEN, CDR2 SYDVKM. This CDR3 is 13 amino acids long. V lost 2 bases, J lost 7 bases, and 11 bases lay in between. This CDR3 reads CASSLHGNAGYTF. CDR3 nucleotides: TGTGCCAGCAGTTTACACGGGAACGCTGGCTACACCTTC.

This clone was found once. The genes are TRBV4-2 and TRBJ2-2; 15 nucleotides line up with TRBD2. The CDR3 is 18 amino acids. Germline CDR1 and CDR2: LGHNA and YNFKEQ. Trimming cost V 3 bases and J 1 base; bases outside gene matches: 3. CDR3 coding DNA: TGTGCCAGCAGCCAGGAGGGACTAGCGGGAGGGAACACCGGGGAGCTGTTTTTT. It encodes CASSQEGLAGGNTGELFF.

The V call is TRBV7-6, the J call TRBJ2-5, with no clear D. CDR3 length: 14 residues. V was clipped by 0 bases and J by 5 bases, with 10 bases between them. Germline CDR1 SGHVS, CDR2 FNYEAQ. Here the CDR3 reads CASSLAPQLETQYF. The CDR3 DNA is TGTGCCAGCAGCTTAGCTCCCCAATTGGAGACCCAGTACTTC.

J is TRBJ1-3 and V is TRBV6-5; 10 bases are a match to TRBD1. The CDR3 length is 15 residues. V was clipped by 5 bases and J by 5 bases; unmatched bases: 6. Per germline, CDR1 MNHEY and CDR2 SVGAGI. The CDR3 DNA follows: TGTGCCAGCAGTATTCGACAGGGGGCTAGAAACACCATATATTTT. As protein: CASSIRQGARNTIYF.

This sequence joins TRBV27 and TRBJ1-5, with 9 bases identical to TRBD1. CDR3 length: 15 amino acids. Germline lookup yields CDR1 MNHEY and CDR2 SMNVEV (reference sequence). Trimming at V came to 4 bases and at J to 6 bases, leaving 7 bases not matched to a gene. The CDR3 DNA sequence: TGTGCCAGCAGTTCGCGACAGGGGGTTGCTCAGCCCCAGCATTTT. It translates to CASSSRQGVAQPQHF.

The DNA of the CDR3 is TGTGCCAGCAGCTCGACAGGGTTAAGCGAGCAGTACTTC. Translation: CASSSTGLSEQYF. The chain is built from TRBV11-2 and TRBJ2-7, with 7 bases aligning to TRBD1. The CDR3 sequence is 13 residues long. In germline, CDR1 is SGHAT, CDR2 FQNNGV. V shed 4 bases and J 6 bases; nucleotides not matched to a gene: 6.

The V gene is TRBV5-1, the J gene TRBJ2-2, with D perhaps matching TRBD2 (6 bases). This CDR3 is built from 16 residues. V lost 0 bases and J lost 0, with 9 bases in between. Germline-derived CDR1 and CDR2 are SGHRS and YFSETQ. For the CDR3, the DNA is TGCGCCAGCAGCTTGGGCCGGGACTCGAACACCGGGGAGCTGTTTTTT. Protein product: CASSLGRDSNTGELFF.

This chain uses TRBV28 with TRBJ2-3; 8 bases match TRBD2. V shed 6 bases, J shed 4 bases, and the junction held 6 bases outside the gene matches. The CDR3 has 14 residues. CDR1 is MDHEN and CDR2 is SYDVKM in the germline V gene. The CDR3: CASSRGLAPDTQYF. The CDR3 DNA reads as TGTGCCAGCAGCCGCGGACTAGCTCCAGATACGCAGTATTTT.

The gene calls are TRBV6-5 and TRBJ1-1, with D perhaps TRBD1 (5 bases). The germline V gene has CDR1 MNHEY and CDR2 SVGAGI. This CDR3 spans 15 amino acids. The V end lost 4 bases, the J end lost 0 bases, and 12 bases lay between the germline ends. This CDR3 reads CASSSIRAMNTEAFF. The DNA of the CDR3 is TGTGCCAGCAGTTCAATCAGGGCCATGAACACTGAAGCTTTCTTT.

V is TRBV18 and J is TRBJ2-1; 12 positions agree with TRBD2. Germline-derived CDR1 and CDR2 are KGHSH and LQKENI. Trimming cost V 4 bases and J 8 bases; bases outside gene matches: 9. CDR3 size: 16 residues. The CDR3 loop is CASSLMTSGSKDEQFF. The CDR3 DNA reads TGTGCCAGCTCACTTATGACTAGCGGGAGTAAAGATGAGCAGTTCTTC.

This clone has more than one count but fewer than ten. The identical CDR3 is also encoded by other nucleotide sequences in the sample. The CDR3 bases are TGTGCCAGTAGTATAGGACAGAACAATCAGCCCCAGCATTTT. It yields the protein CASSIGQNNQPQHF. This chain uses TRBV19 with TRBJ1-5; D may be TRBD1 (5 bases). Deletions cut 1 base from V and 3 bases from J, with 7 bases between. The CDR3 runs 14 residues. Germline CDR1 and CDR2: LNHDA and SQIVND (reference sequence). Full variable domain (outside the CDR3, taken from reference TRBV19 and TRBJ1-5): DGGITQSPKYLFRKEGQNVTLSCEQNLNHDAMYWYRQDPGQGLRLIYYSQIVNDFQKGDIAEGYSVSREKKESFPLTVTSAQKNPTAFYLCASSIGQNNQPQHFGDGTRLSIL.

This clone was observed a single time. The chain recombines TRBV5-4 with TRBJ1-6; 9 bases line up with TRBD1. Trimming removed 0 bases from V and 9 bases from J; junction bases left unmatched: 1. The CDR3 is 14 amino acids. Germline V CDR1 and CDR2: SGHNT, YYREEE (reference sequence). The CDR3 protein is CASSLDRGLSPLHF. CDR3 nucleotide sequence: TGTGCCAGCAGCTTGGACAGGGGGCTTTCACCCCTCCACTTT.

DNA for the CDR3: TGTGCCTGGACAAGACAGGGCAATCAGCCCCAGCATTTT. Encoded protein: CAWTRQGNQPQHF. The chain combines TRBV30 with TRBJ1-5, with a tentative D call TRBD1 (6 bases). The CDR3 loop spans 13 amino acids. Germline CDR1 and CDR2: GTSNPN and SVGIG (reference sequence). V lost 4 bases and J 2 bases, leaving 9 bases between the germline ends.

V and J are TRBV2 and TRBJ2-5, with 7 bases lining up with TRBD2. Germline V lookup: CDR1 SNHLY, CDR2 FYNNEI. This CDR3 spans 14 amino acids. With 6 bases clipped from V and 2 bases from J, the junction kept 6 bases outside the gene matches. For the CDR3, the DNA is TGTGCCAGCAGCCAGCCCGGGAGGCAAGAGACCCAGTACTTC. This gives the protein CASSQPGRQETQYF.

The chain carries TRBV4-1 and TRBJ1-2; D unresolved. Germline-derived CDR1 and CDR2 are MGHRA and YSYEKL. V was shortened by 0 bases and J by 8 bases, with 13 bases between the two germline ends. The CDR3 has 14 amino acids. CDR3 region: CASSQDGLGEGYTF. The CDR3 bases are TGCGCCAGCAGCCAAGATGGGCTGGGTGAAGGCTACACCTTC.

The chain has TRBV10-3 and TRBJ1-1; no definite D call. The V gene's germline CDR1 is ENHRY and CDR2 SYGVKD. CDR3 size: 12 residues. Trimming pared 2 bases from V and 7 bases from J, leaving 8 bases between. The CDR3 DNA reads TGTGCCATCAGTGAGCGCCAGGATGAAGCTTTCTTT. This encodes CAISERQDEAFF.

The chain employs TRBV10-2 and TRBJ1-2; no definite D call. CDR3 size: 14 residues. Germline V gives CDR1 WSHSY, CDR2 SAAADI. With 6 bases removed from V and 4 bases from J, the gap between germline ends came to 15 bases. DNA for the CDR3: TGCGCCAGCAGGCCCTCAGAAACCCTCTATGGCTACACCTTC. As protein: CASRPSETLYGYTF.

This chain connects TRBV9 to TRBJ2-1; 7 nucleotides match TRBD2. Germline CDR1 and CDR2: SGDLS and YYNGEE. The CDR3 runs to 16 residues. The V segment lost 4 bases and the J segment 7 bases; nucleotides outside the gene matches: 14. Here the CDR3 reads CASSLRTSPTTNEQFF. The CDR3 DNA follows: TGTGCCAGCAGCTTAAGGACTAGTCCCACTACAAATGAGCAGTTCTTC.

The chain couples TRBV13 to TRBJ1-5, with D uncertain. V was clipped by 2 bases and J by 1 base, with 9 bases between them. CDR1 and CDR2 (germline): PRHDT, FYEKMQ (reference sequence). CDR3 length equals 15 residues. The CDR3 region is CASSLRVESNQPQHF. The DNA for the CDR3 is TGTGCCAGCAGCTTACGGGTGGAGAGCAATCAGCCCCAGCATTTT.

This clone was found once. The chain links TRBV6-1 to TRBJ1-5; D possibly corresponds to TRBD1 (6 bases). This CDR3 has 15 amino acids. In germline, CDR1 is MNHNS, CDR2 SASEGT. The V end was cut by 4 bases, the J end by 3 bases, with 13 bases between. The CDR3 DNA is TGTGCCAGCAGTGCCCGGGACATGCACAATCAGCCCCAGCATTTT. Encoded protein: CASSARDMHNQPQHF.

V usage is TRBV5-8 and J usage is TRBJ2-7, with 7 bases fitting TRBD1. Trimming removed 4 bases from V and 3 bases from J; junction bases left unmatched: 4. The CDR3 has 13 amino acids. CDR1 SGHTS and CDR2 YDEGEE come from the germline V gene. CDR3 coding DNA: TGTGCCAGCAGCATAGGGGGCGGCTACGAGCAGTACTTC. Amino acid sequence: CASSIGGGYEQYF.

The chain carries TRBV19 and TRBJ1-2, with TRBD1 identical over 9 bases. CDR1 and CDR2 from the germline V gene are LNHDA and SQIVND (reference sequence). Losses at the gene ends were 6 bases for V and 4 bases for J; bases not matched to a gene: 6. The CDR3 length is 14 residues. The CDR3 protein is CASRLQGAVYGYTF. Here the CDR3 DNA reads TGTGCCAGTAGATTACAGGGGGCGGTCTATGGCTACACCTTC.